Below, 22 T cell receptor beta chains from the same sample are listed, as sequenced in a study of shared clonotypes between healthy human individuals. The protocol was immunoSEQ multiplex PCR, while the TCRdb copy is restricted to in-frame clones and leaves out a portion. The table records roughly 2.1 million clones, roughly 91% of them present only once. Naive CD8 cells lacked CD45RO, underwent positive selection for CCR7 and left out terminally differentiated effector memory CD45RA+ cells. What was sequenced was naive CD8+ T cells from PBMCs. The receptors were sampled from a man younger than 35 in good health. Some clones in this sample may be carry-over from other donors' samples.

This clone has a single count. The V and J genes are TRBV4-1 and TRBJ2-2, with D hard to call. CDR3 length: 12 residues. Germline CDR1 reads MGHRA; CDR2 reads YSYEKL. Between the trimmed V and J ends, which lost 3 bases and 7 bases, there was a span of 6 bases. The CDR3 loop reads CASSHRGGELFF. The DNA for the CDR3 is TGCGCCAGCAGCCACCGCGGCGGGGAGCTGTTTTTT.

The rearrangement links TRBV2 to TRBJ1-2, with TRBD1 matching 8 bases. The CDR3 has 16 residues. After removal of 5 bases from V and 4 bases from J, the junction contained 12 bases not matched to a gene. Looked up from germline, CDR1 is SNHLY and CDR2 is FYNNEI. The DNA of the CDR3 is TGTGCCAGCAGTATCCCCGCCGACAGGGGCTCCTATGGCTACACCTTC. Translating it yields CASSIPADRGSYGYTF. Supplemented by reference TRBV2 and TRBJ1-2, the full variable domain reads EPEVTQTPSHQVTQMGQEVILRCVPISNHLYFYWYRQILGQKVEFLVSFYNNEISEKSEIFDDQFSVERPDGSNFTLKIRSTKLEDSAMYFCASSIPADRGSYGYTFGSGTRLTVV.

The V call is TRBV4-3, the J call TRBJ2-7, with TRBD2 identical over 10 bases. Trimming cost V 6 bases and J 0 bases; bases outside gene matches: 5. Germline CDR1 LGHNA, CDR2 YSLEER. CDR3 size: 15 residues. CDR3 in DNA: TGCGCCAGCAGTTACGGACTAGCGGACTCCTACGAGCAGTACTTC. This gives the protein CASSYGLADSYEQYF.

As concerns this clone: The identical CDR3 is also encoded by other nucleotide sequences in the sample. The chain has TRBV18 and TRBJ1-1; TRBD1 is a possible D gene (6 bases). V lost 2 bases, J lost 2 bases, and 9 bases lay in between. CDR1 is KGHSH and CDR2 is LQKENI in the germline V gene. The CDR3 loop spans 14 amino acids. As DNA, the CDR3 is TGTGCCAGCTCACCATGGACAGAAAACACTGAAGCTTTCTTT. It is translated as CASSPWTENTEAFF.

On this clone: Distinct nucleotide sequences in the sample also encode this CDR3. The chain joins TRBV27 to TRBJ1-2; 8 bases align to TRBD1. Germline V gene lookup returns CDR1 MNHEY and CDR2 SMNVEV (reference sequence). V was pared by 0 bases and J by 0 bases, with 0 bases of the junction left unmatched. This CDR3 comprises 15 residues. CDR3 in amino acids: CASSLSTGANYGYTF. CDR3 coding DNA: TGTGCCAGCAGTTTATCGACAGGGGCTAACTATGGCTACACCTTC.

This clone was observed once. The chain couples TRBV25-1 to TRBJ1-1, with D maybe TRBD1 (6 bases). The CDR3 covers 15 residues. CDR1 is MGHDK, CDR2 SYGVNS, per germline. V lost 4 bases and J 1 base, leaving 13 bases between the germline ends. The CDR3 nucleotides read TGTGCCAGCAGTGGCCTGGACAGTTGGAACACTGAAGCTTTCTTT. It encodes CASSGLDSWNTEAFF.

The genes are TRBV19 and TRBJ1-1, with D perhaps TRBD1 (5 bases). V shed 9 bases and J shed 13 bases, with 18 bases lying between them. This CDR3 contains 11 residues. Germline-derived CDR1 and CDR2 are LNHDA and SQIVND (reference sequence). The CDR3 DNA reads as TGTGCCAGCATTGTCGGGGGGGTTGGTTTCTTT. Translated, it gives CASIVGGVGFF.

V is TRBV28 and J is TRBJ1-2; 7 bases are a match to TRBD1. The CDR3 consists of 14 residues. Germline V gene data show CDR1 as MDHEN and CDR2 as SYDVKM. V lost 4 bases, J lost 2 bases, and 4 bases stayed unmatched. CDR3 sequence reads: CASSSRGQNYGYTF. In DNA, the CDR3 is TGTGCCAGCAGTTCAAGGGGGCAGAACTATGGCTACACCTTC.

The chain links TRBV7-9 to TRBJ2-3; the D gene could be TRBD1 or TRBD2 (5 bases each). CDR1 is SEHNR, CDR2 FQNEAQ, per germline (reference sequence). Trimming took off 4 bases at V and 4 bases at J, with 18 bases between the two ends. CDR3 length: 16 amino acids. The CDR3 DNA follows: TGTGCCAGCAGCTCCTGGGGGTCCCGGGTCCCAGATACGCAGTATTTT. It translates to CASSSWGSRVPDTQYF.

The CDR3 protein is CASSVDGTANSGNTIYF. CDR3 DNA: TGTGCCAGCAGCGTAGACGGGACCGCAAACTCTGGAAACACCATATATTTT. The V call is TRBV9, the J call TRBJ1-3; maybe TRBD1 (5 bases). V was trimmed by 0 bases and J by 0 bases, leaving 13 bases between them. The germline gives CDR1 SGDLS, CDR2 YYNGEE. This CDR3 spans 17 amino acids.

This chain joins TRBV7-2 and TRBJ2-7, with TRBD2 identical over 9 bases. The germline V gene encodes CDR1 SGHTA and CDR2 FQGNSA. V was clipped by 5 bases and J by 0 bases; unmatched bases: 5. The CDR3 runs to 15 residues. As DNA, the CDR3 is TGTGCCAGCAGCCGCCGCGGGGGGGTCTCCTACGAGCAGTACTTC. Its protein is CASSRRGGVSYEQYF. The full variable domain, its missing parts supplied by reference TRBV7-2 and TRBJ2-7, is GAGVSQSPSNKVTEKGKDVELRCDPISGHTALYWYRQSLGQGLEFLIYFQGNSAPDKSGLPSDRFSAERTGGSVSTLTIQRTQQEDSAVYLCASSRRGGVSYEQYFGPGTRLTVT.

CDR3 loop: CASSPGKNPYEQYF. DNA of the CDR3: TGTGCCAGCTCCCCCGGGAAGAACCCTTACGAGCAGTACTTC. The V and J genes are TRBV27 and TRBJ2-7; perhaps TRBD2 as D (5 bases). CDR3 size: 14 residues. Germline-derived CDR1 and CDR2 are MNHEY and SMNVEV (reference sequence). Trimming shortened V by 8 bases and J by 4 bases, and 18 bases separated the two germline ends.

This clone was recorded once. V gene TRBV11-2 combines with J gene TRBJ1-4; TRBD1 agrees at 8 bases. The V gene end was trimmed by 5 bases and the J gene end by 8 bases; junction bases not matched to a gene: 10. The CDR3 spans 15 residues. From germline, CDR1 is SGHAT and CDR2 FQNNGV. CDR3 sequence reads: CASSAQDRAWEKLFF. CDR3 nucleotides: TGTGCCAGCAGCGCCCAGGACAGGGCTTGGGAAAAACTGTTTTTT.

About this clone itself: Other DNA variants within this sample encode the same CDR3. The chain joins TRBV4-1 to TRBJ1-1; no clear D gene. This CDR3 has 15 residues. V lost 4 bases to trimming and J lost 0 bases, with 12 bases between them. Germline values: CDR1 MGHRA, CDR2 YSYEKL. CDR3 in DNA: TGCGCCAGCAGCCTCAGACAAGGAATGAACACTGAAGCTTTCTTT. Translated, it gives CASSLRQGMNTEAFF.

This chain links TRBV28 with TRBJ2-2; D unclear. There are 13 residues in the CDR3. The V and J ends lost 6 bases and 4 bases respectively, with 9 bases between them. Germline-derived CDR1 and CDR2 are MDHEN and SYDVKM. The CDR3 loop is CASSVIGTGELFF. CDR3 coding DNA: TGTGCCAGCAGCGTGATTGGCACCGGGGAGCTGTTTTTT.

A word on this clone: Different DNA sequences within this sample yield the same CDR3. This rearrangement joins TRBV9 to TRBJ2-7; D could derive from TRBD1 or TRBD2 (5 bases each). Trimming removed 0 bases at V and 3 bases at J, with 7 bases between. CDR1 and CDR2 from the germline V gene are SGDLS and YYNGEE. This CDR3 has 13 amino acids. The CDR3 spells CASSVGDGYEQYF. The CDR3 bases are TGTGCCAGCAGCGTAGGGGACGGCTACGAGCAGTACTTC.

The chain joins TRBV2 to TRBJ2-7, with D perhaps given as TRBD1 or TRBD2 (6 bases each). This CDR3 is 15 amino acids long. V shed 10 bases and J shed 0 bases, with 19 bases lying between them. Germline V CDR1 and CDR2: SNHLY, FYNNEI. CDR3 sequence: CATQGGAGGSYEQYF. CDR3 nucleotide sequence: TGTGCCACTCAAGGGGGAGCGGGTGGCTCCTACGAGCAGTACTTC.

This rearrangement joins TRBV5-1 to TRBJ2-1; 8 bases are shared with TRBD1. Germline V gene sequence: CDR1 SGHRS, CDR2 YFSETQ. V shed 5 bases, J shed 0 bases, and the junction held 4 bases outside the gene matches. The CDR3 has 15 residues. CDR3 amino acids: CASRQDRASYNEQFF. As DNA, the CDR3 is TGCGCCAGCAGACAGGACAGGGCCTCCTACAATGAGCAGTTCTTC.

This chain uses TRBV27 with TRBJ2-7; perhaps TRBD2 as D (6 bases). V shed 10 bases and J shed 4 bases, with 14 bases lying between them. In germline, CDR1 is MNHEY, CDR2 SMNVEV (reference sequence). The CDR3 totals 12 residues. The CDR3 is CATRAGGYEQYF. Written as DNA, the CDR3 is TGTGCCACTCGTGCTGGGGGGTACGAGCAGTACTTC.

The CDR3 reads CASSLSGGEVAQPQHF. Here the CDR3 DNA reads TGTGCCAGCAGTTTATCCGGGGGGGAAGTAGCTCAGCCCCAGCATTTT. The chain couples TRBV27 to TRBJ1-5; D possibly corresponds to TRBD1 (5 bases). There are 16 residues in the CDR3. Germline loops: CDR1 MNHEY, CDR2 SMNVEV (reference sequence). V dropped 0 bases and J dropped 6 bases, with 15 bases sitting between them.

V is TRBV5-4 and J is TRBJ2-3; 7 bases fit TRBD2. V dropped 0 bases and J dropped 3; count of bases not matched to a gene: 7. Germline V gene sequence: CDR1 SGHNT, CDR2 YYREEE (reference sequence). The CDR3 consists of 16 residues. Here the CDR3 reads CASSLGPTGRTDTQYF. The CDR3 bases are TGTGCCAGCAGCTTGGGGCCCACCGGGAGGACAGATACGCAGTATTTT. The full variable domain, in which reference TRBV5-4 and TRBJ2-3 provide the parts outside the CDR3, is ETGVTQSPTHLIKTRGQQVTLRCSSQSGHNTVSWYQQALGQGPQFIFQYYREEENGRGNFPPRFSGLQFPNYSSELNVNALELDDSALYLCASSLGPTGRTDTQYFGPGTRLTVL.

The chain joins TRBV25-1 to TRBJ1-5, with TRBD1 identical over 8 bases. V was pared by 2 bases and J by 5 bases, with 5 bases of the junction left unmatched. This CDR3 spans 15 amino acids. Germline V lookup: CDR1 MGHDK, CDR2 SYGVNS. The CDR3 is CASSEEGRGHQPQHF. The CDR3 DNA follows: TGTGCCAGCAGTGAAGAGGGCAGGGGGCATCAGCCCCAGCATTTT.